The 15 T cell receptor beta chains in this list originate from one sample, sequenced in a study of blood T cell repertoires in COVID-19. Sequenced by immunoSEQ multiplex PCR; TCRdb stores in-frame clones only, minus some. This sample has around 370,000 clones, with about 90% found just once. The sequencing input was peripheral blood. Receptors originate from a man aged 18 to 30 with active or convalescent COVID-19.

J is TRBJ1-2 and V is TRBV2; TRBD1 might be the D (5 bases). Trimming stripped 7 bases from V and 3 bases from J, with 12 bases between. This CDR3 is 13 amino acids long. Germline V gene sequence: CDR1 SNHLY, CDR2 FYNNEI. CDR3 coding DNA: TGTGCCAGCACGGGGGACCTCTACTATGGCTACACCTTC. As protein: CASTGDLYYGYTF.

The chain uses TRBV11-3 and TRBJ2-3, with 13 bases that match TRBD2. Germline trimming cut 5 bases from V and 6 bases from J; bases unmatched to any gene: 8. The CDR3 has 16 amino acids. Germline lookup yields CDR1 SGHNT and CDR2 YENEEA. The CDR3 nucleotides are TGTGCCAGCAGCCTCGGACTAGCGGGAGAATCGGATACGCAGTATTTT. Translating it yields CASSLGLAGESDTQYF.

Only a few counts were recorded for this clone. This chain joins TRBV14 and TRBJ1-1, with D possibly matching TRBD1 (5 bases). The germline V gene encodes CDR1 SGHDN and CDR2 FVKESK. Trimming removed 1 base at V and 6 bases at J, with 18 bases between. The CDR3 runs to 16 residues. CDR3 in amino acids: CASSQAVGAGFPEAFF. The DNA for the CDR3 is TGTGCCAGCAGCCAAGCGGTTGGGGCAGGGTTTCCTGAAGCTTTCTTT.

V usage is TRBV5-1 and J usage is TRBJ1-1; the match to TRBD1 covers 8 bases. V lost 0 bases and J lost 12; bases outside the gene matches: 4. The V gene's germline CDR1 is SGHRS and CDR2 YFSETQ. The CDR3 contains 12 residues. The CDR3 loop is CASSLEGQGSFF. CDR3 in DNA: TGCGCCAGCAGCTTGGAAGGACAGGGATCTTTCTTT.

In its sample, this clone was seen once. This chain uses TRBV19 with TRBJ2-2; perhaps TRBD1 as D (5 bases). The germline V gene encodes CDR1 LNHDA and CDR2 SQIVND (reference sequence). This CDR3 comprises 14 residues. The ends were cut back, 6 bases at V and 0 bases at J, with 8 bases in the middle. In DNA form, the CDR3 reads TGTGCCAGTAGATCCAGGGCGAACACCGGGGAGCTGTTTTTT. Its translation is CASRSRANTGELFF.

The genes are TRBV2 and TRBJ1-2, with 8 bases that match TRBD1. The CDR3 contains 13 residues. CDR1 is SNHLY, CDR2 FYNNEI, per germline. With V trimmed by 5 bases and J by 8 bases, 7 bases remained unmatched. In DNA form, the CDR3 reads TGTGCCAGCAGTTCAGGACAGGGAGGGGGCTACACCTTC. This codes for CASSSGQGGGYTF.

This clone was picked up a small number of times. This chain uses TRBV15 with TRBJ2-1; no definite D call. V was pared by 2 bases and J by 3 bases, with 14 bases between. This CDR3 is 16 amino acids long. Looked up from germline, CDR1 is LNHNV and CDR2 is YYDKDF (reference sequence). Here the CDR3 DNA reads TGTGCCACCAGCAGATCAAAGTGGGCCTTCTACAATGAGCAGTTCTTC. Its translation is CATSRSKWAFYNEQFF.

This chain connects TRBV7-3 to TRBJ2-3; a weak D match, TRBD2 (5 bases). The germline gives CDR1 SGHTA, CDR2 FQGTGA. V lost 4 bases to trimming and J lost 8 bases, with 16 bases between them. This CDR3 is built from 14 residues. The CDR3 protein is CASSSFPGKGTQYF. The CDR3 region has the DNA TGTGCCAGCAGCTCCTTTCCCGGGAAGGGTACGCAGTATTTT.

CDR3 loop: CASSSLNGLAFYEQYF. CDR3 DNA: TGTGCCAGCAGTTCATTAAACGGACTAGCTTTCTACGAGCAGTACTTC. The chain uses TRBV27 and TRBJ2-7; 8 bases are a match to TRBD2. In germline, CDR1 is MNHEY, CDR2 SMNVEV (reference sequence). J gave up 3 bases and V 4 bases, and 11 bases lay outside the gene matches. The CDR3 covers 16 residues.

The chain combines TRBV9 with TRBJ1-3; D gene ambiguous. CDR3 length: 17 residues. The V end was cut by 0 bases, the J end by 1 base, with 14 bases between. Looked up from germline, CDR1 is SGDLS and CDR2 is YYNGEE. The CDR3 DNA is TGTGCCAGCAGCGTAGGGACGGGAGATTTGTCTGGAAACACCATATATTTT. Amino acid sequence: CASSVGTGDLSGNTIYF.

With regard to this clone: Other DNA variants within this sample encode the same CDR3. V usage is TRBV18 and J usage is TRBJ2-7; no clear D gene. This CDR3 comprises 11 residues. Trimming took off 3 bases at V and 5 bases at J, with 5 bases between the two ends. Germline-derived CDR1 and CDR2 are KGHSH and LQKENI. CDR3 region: CASSPGHEQYF. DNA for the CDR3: TGTGCCAGCTCACCTGGCCACGAGCAGTACTTC.

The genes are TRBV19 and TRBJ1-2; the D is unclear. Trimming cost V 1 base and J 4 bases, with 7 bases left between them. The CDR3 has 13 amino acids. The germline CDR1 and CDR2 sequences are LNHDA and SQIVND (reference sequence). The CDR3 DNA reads TGTGCCAGTAGTATAGGAACAATCTATGGCTACACCTTC. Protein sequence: CASSIGTIYGYTF.

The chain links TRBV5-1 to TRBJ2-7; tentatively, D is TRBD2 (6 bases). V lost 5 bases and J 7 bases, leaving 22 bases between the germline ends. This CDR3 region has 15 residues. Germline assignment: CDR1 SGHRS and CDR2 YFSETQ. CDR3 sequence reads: CASRLMTGDSGEQYF. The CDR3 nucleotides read TGCGCCAGCAGACTAATGACGGGGGATTCTGGTGAGCAGTACTTC.

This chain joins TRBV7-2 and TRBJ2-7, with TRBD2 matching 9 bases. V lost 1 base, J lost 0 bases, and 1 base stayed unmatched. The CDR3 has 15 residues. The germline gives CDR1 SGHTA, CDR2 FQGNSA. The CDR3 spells CASSLGRGGSYEQYF. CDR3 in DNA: TGTGCCAGCAGCTTAGGGCGGGGGGGCTCCTACGAGCAGTACTTC.

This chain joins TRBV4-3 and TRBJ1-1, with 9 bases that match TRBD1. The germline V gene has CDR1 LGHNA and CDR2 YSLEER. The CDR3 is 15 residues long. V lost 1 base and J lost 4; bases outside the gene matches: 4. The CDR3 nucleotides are TGCGCCAGCAGCCAAGCCGGGACAGGGACCACTGAAGCTTTCTTT. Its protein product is CASSQAGTGTTEAFF.